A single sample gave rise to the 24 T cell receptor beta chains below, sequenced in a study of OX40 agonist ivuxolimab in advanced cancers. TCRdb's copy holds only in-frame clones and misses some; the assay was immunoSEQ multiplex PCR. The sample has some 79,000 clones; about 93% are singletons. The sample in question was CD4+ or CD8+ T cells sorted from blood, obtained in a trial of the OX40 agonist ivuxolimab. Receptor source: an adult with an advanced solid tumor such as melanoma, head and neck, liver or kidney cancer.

The CDR3 bases are TGCGCCAGCAGCTTGGCCCTGGGACTAAGGGAGACCCAGTACTTC. Protein product: CASSLALGLRETQYF. The chain combines TRBV5-1 with TRBJ2-5; 7 bases agree with TRBD2. The CDR3 totals 15 residues. Losses at the gene ends were 0 bases for V and 5 bases for J; bases not matched to a gene: 7. Germline-derived CDR1 and CDR2 are SGHRS and YFSETQ.

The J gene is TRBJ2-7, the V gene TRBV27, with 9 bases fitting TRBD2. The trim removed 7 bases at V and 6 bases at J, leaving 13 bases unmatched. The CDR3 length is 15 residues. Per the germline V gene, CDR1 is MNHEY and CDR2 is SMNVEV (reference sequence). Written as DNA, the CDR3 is TGTGCCAGCAAGGGCGAGGTAGCGGGAGAATTCGAGCAGTACTTC. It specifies CASKGEVAGEFEQYF.

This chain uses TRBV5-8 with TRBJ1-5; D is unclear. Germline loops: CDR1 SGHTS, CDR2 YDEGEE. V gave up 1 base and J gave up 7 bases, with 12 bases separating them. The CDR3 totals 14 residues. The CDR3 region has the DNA TGTGCCAGCAGCTTGACGGCGACGCCCCAGCCCCAGCATTTT. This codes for CASSLTATPQPQHF.

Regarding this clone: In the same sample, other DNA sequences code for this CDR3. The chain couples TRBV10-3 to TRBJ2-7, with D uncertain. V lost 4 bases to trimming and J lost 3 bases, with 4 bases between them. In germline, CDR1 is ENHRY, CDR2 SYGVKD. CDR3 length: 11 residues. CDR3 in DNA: TGTGCCATCAGTGGGGACTACGAGCAGTACTTC. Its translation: CAISGDYEQYF.

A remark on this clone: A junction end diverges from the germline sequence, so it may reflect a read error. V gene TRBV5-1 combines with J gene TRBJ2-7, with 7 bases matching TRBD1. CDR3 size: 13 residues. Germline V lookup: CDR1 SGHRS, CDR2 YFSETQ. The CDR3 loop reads CASSFQGDTDSRF. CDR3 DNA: TGCGCCAGCAGCTTCCAGGGGGACACGGACTCACGCTTC.

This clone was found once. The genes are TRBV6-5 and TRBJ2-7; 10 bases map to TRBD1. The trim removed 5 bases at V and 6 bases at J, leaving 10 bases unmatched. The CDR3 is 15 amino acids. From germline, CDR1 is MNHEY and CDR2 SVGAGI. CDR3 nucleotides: TGTGCCAGCAGTCAACCGGGACAGGGGATACCCGAGCAGTACTTC. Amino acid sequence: CASSQPGQGIPEQYF.

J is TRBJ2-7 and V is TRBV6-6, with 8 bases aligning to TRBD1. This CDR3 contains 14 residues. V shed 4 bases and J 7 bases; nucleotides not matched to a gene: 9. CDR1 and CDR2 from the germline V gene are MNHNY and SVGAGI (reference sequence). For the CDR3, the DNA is TGTGCCAGCAGTTTGACAGGGGCCCGAGGGGAGCAGTACTTC. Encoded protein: CASSLTGARGEQYF.

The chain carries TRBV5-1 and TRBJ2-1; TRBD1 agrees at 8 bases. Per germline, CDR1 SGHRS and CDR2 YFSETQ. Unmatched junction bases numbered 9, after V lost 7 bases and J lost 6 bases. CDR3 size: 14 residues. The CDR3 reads CASLPGTGGNEQFF. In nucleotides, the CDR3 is TGCGCCAGCCTCCCGGGAACAGGGGGCAATGAGCAGTTCTTC.

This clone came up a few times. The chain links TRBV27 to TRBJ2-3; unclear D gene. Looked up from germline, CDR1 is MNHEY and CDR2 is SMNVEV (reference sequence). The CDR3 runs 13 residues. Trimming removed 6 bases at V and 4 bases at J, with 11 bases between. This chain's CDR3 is CASSAANSDTQYF. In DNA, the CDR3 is TGTGCCAGCAGCGCCGCGAATTCAGATACGCAGTATTTT.

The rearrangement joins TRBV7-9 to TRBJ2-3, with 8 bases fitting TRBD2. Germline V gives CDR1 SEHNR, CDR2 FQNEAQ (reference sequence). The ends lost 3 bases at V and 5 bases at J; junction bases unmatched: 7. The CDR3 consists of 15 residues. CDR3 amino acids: CASSFSGDVEDTQYF. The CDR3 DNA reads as TGTGCCAGCAGCTTTAGCGGGGACGTCGAAGATACGCAGTATTTT.

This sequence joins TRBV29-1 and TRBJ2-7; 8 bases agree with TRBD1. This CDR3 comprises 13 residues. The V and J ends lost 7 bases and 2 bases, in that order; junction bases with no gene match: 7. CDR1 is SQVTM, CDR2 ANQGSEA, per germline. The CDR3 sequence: CSAKQGGPYEQYF. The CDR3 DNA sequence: TGCAGCGCAAAACAGGGGGGCCCCTACGAGCAGTACTTC.

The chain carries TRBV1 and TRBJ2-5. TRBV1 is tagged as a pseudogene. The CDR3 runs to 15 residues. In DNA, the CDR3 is TGCACCAGCAGCCACTTACGGGGACCTGTTGTGACCCAGTACTTC. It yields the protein CTSSHLRGPVVTQYF.

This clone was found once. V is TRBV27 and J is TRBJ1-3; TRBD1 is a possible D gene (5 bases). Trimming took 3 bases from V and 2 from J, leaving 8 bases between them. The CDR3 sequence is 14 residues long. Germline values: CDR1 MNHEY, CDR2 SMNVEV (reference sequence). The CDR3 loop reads CASSFAGTGNTIYF. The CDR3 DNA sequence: TGTGCCAGCAGTTTTGCAGGGACTGGAAACACCATATATTTT.

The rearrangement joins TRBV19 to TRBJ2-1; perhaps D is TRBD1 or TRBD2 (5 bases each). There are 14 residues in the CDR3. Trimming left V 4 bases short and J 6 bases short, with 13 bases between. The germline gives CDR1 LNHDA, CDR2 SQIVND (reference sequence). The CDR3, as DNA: TGTGCCAGTAGTACCAGGGTTGAGGGCAATGAGCAGTTCTTC. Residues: CASSTRVEGNEQFF.

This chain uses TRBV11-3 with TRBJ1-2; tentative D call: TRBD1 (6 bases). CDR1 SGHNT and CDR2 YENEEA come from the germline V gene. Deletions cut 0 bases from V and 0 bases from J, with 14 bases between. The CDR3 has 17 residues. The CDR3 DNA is TGTGCCAGCAGCTTAGAACCCGGGACATCGGCTAACTATGGCTACACCTTC. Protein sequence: CASSLEPGTSANYGYTF.

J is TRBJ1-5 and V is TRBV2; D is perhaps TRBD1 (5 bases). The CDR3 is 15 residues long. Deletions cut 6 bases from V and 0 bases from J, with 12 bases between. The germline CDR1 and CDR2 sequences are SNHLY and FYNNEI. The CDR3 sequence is CASSETVISNQPQHF. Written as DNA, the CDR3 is TGTGCCAGCAGCGAGACAGTAATTAGCAATCAGCCCCAGCATTTT.

The CDR3 here is CASRDGALTEAFF. CDR3 nucleotide sequence: TGTGCCAGCAGGGACGGGGCTCTCACTGAAGCTTTCTTT. V and J are TRBV2 and TRBJ1-1; D possibly corresponds to TRBD1 (5 bases). With 6 bases removed from V and 4 bases from J, the gap between germline ends came to 12 bases. The CDR3 loop spans 13 amino acids. Germline V gene sequence: CDR1 SNHLY, CDR2 FYNNEI.

CDR3: CSVTGTTHHGYTF. The DNA for the CDR3 is TGCAGCGTGACCGGGACAACGCATCACGGCTACACCTTC. V gene TRBV29-1 combines with J gene TRBJ1-2; TRBD1 is a possible D gene (6 bases). V lost 6 bases and J 8 bases, leaving 19 bases between the germline ends. This CDR3 has 13 residues. The germline CDR1 and CDR2 sequences are SQVTM and ANQGSEA.

The DNA of the CDR3 is TGTGCCAGCAGCCCTCAGGGTCAAGAGACCCAGTACTTC. Translated, it gives CASSPQGQETQYF. This sequence joins TRBV7-7 and TRBJ2-5, with D maybe TRBD1 (5 bases). V lost 5 bases and J lost 2, with 9 bases in between. Germline CDR1 is SSHAT and CDR2 is FNYEAQ (reference sequence). The CDR3 extends over 13 amino acids.

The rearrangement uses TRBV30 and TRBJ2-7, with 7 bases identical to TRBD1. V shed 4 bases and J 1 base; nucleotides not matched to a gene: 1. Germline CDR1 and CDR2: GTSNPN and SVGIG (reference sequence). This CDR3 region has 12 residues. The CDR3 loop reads CAWTRGSYEQYF. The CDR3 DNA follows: TGTGCCTGGACCAGGGGGTCCTACGAGCAGTACTTC.

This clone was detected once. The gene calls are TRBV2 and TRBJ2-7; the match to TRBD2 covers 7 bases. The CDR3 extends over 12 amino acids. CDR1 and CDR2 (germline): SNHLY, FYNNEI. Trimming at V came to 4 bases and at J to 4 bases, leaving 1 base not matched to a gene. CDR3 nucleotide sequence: TGTGCCAGCAGTGGGACTAGGTACGAGCAGTACTTC. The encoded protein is CASSGTRYEQYF.

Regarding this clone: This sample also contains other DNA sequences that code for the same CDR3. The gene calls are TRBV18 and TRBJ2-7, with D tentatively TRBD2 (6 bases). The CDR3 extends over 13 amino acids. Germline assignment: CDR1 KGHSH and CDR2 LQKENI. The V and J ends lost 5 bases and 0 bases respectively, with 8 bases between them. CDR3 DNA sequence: TGTGCCAGCTCAACCGGGAGCTCCTACGAGCAGTACTTC. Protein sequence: CASSTGSSYEQYF.

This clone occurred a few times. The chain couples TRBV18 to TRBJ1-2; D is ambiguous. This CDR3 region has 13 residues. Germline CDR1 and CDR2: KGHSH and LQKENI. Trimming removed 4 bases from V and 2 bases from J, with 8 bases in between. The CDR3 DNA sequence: TGTGCCAGCTCACTAGGAGAAAACTATGGCTACACCTTC. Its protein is CASSLGENYGYTF.

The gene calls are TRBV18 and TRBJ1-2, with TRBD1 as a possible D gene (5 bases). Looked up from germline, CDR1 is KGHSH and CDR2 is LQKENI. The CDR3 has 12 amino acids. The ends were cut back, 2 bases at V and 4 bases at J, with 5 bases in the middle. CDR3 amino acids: CASSPDSYGYTF. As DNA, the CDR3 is TGTGCCAGCTCACCAGACAGCTATGGCTACACCTTC.